Below are 15 T cell receptor beta chains sequenced from a single sample in a study of monozygotic twins with inflammatory bowel disease (dated by TCRdb to 2018 to 2020). The library came from 5' RACE. Sequencer: Illumina HiSeq 2500. Based on TCRdb reprocessing of the reads, there is one entry per CDR3 protein sequence, and DNA is missing. The sample's own table lists 150,000 to 200,000 distinct CDR3 sequences. The biggest ten clones account for 2.8% of the sample. Source material: blood. Source of these receptors: a human donor with ulcerative colitis or Crohn's disease, or a healthy co-twin of an affected twin (not recorded which).

The chain uses TRBV7-9 and TRBJ2-5. Germline V CDR1 and CDR2: SEHNR, FQNEAQ (reference sequence). The CDR3 consists of 16 residues. This CDR3 is CASSLAPMSGTWTQYF.

The chain links TRBV7-9 to TRBJ2-3; TCRdb selects TRBD1, and the lack of DNA leaves this call unchecked. CDR1 is SEHNR and CDR2 is FQNEAQ in the germline V gene (reference sequence). The length of the CDR3 is 15 residues. Here the CDR3 reads CASSRDRSGPNTQYF.

The V and J genes are TRBV10-2 and TRBJ1-1. CDR1 and CDR2 from the germline V gene are WSHSY and SAAADI. The CDR3 spans 13 residues. CDR3 in amino acids: CASSPPMNTEAFF.

The V gene is TRBV10-1, the J gene TRBJ2-5; TCRdb's D call of TRBD1 is untestable without DNA. The CDR3 has 14 amino acids. Germline V gives CDR1 WNHNN, CDR2 SYGVQD (reference sequence). CDR3 in amino acids: CASSDPGAGETQYF.

V gene TRBV18 combines with J gene TRBJ1-5; with no DNA, the TCRdb D assignment of TRBD1 cannot be verified. From germline, CDR1 is KGHSH and CDR2 LQKENI. This CDR3 is 15 amino acids long. CDR3 in amino acids: CASSPTRDNNQPQHF. Full variable domain (missing parts from reference TRBV18 and TRBJ1-5): NAGVMQNPRHLVRRRGQEARLRCSPMKGHSHVYWYRQLPEEGLKFMVYLQKENIIDESGMPKERFSAEFPKEGPSILRIQQVVRGDSAAYFCASSPTRDNNQPQHFGDGTRLSIL.

V usage is TRBV2 and J usage is TRBJ2-5; TCRdb names TRBD2, which stays unverified in the absence of DNA. Germline CDR1 SNHLY, CDR2 FYNNEI. CDR3 size: 13 residues. CDR3 sequence: CASSGDGRETQYF. The variable domain in full, with the rest retrieved from reference TRBV2 and TRBJ2-5, is EPEVTQTPSHQVTQMGQEVILRCVPISNHLYFYWYRQILGQKVEFLVSFYNNEISEKSEIFDDQFSVERPDGSNFTLKIRSTKLEDSAMYFCASSGDGRETQYFGPGTRLLVL.

This chain uses TRBV11-2 with TRBJ2-1. The CDR3 sequence is 15 residues long. The germline gives CDR1 SGHAT, CDR2 FQNNGV. Here the CDR3 reads CASSLAESSYNEQFF. Full variable domain (outside the CDR3, taken from reference TRBV11-2 and TRBJ2-1): EAGVAQSPRYKIIEKRQSVAFWCNPISGHATLYWYQQILGQGPKLLIQFQNNGVVDDSQLPKDRFSAERLKGVDSTLKIQPAKLEDSAVYLCASSLAESSYNEQFFGPGTRLTVL.

V and J are TRBV20-1 and TRBJ2-1. The V gene's germline CDR1 is DFQATT and CDR2 SNEGSKA (reference sequence). The CDR3 contains 11 residues. The CDR3 spells CSALIGNEQFF.

This chain links TRBV27 with TRBJ2-7; TCRdb returns TRBD1, unconfirmable since there is no DNA. In germline, CDR1 is MNHEY, CDR2 SMNVEV (reference sequence). This CDR3 region has 15 residues. CDR3 loop: CASRDKAPVLGEQYF.

The V gene is TRBV6-1, the J gene TRBJ1-6; TCRdb picks TRBD1, but there is no DNA to check that call. Looked up from germline, CDR1 is MNHNS and CDR2 is SASEGT. There are 15 residues in the CDR3. Here the CDR3 reads CASSPLGGGGSPLHF.

This rearrangement joins TRBV5-1 to TRBJ2-5; the TRBD1 assignment by TCRdb is unverifiable without DNA. Germline V gene data show CDR1 as SGHRS and CDR2 as YFSETQ. This CDR3 has 14 residues. The CDR3 loop is CASRTTGGEETQYF.

The CDR3 sequence is CSVGDRDYNEQFF. The chain is built from TRBV29-1 and TRBJ2-1; TCRdb returns TRBD1, unconfirmable since there is no DNA. Germline CDR1 and CDR2: SQVTM and ANQGSEA. This CDR3 has 13 amino acids.

J is TRBJ1-1 and V is TRBV12-3 or TRBV12-4; TCRdb picks TRBD1, but there is no DNA to check that call. The CDR3 length is 17 residues. CDR3: CASSLALSDRGNTEAFF.

The chain recombines TRBV20-1 with TRBJ2-3; checking the TCRdb D call of TRBD2 is not possible without DNA. This CDR3 is built from 20 residues. CDR1 is DFQATT, CDR2 SNEGSKA, per germline (reference sequence). CDR3 amino acids: CSAYWGLARSWDSTQWTQYF.

The rearrangement joins TRBV30 to TRBJ1-5; the D call from TCRdb, TRBD1, cannot be confirmed without DNA. The CDR3 contains 15 residues. Germline assignment: CDR1 GTSNPN and CDR2 SVGIG (reference sequence). The CDR3 reads CAWSGDRGHGQPQHF. Supplemented by reference TRBV30 and TRBJ1-5, the full variable domain reads SQTIHQWPATLVQPVGSPLSLECTVEGTSNPNLYWYRQAAGRGLQLLFYSVGIGQISSEVPQNLSASRPQDRQFILSSKKLLLSDSGFYLCAWSGDRGHGQPQHFGDGTRLSIL.